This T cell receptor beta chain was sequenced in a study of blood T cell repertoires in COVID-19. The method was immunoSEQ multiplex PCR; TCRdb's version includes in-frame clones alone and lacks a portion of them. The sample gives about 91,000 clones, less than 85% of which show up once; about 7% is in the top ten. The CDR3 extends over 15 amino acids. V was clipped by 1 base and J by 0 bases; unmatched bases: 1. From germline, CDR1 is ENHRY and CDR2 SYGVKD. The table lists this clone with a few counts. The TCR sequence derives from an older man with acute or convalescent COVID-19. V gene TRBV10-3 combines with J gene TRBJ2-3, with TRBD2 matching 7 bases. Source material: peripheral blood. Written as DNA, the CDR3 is TGTGCCATCAGTGAGTGGGGGGGGAGCACAGATACGCAGTATTTT. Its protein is CAISEWGGSTDTQYF.